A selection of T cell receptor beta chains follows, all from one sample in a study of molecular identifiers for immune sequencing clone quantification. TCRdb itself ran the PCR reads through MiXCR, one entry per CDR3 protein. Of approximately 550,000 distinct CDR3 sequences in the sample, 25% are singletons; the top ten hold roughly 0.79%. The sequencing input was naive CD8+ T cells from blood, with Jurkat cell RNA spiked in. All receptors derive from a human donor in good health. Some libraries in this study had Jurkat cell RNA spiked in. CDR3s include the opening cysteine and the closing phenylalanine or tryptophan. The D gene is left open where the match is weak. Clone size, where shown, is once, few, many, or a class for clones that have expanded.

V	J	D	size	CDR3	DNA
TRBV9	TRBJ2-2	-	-	CASSVAGNRPGELFF	TGTGCCAGCAGCGTAGCGGGGAACCGACCCGGGGAGCTGTTTTTT
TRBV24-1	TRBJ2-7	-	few	CATSDGDTHGTSFRQYF	TGTGCCACCAGTGATGGCGACACCCATGGGACCTCATTTCGTCAGTACTTC
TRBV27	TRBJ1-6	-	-	CASSPTPPNVHSPLHF	TGTGCCAGCAGTCCAACGCCCCCCAATGTCCATTCACCCCTCCACTTT
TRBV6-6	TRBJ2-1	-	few	CASSSQELIWNEQFF	TGTGCCAGCAGCAGTCAAGAATTAATTTGGAATGAGCAGTTCTTC
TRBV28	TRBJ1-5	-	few	CASSLPLGRVGVNQPQHF	TGTGCCAGCAGTTTACCCCTGGGACGGGTAGGGGTCAATCAGCCCCAGCATTTT
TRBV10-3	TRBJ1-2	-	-	CAIQDKTRGYTF	TGTGCCATCCAGGACAAAACCCGCGGCTACACCTTC
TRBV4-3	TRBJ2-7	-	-	CASSQYLADRTYEQYF	TGCGCCAGCAGCCAATATCTAGCGGACAGGACCTACGAGCAGTACTTC
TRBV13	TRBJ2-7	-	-	CASSPLSPREQYF	TGTGCCAGCAGCCCCCTTTCTCCCCGGGAGCAGTACTTC
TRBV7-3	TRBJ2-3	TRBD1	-	CASSLMGQGSGTDTQYF	TGTGCCAGCAGCTTAATGGGACAGGGGTCTGGCACTGATACGCAGTATTTT
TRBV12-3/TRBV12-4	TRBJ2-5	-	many	CASSLLGEETQYF	TGTGCCAGCAGCCTACTAGGGGAGGAGACCCAGTACTTC
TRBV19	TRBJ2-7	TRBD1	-	CASSLGSGTEYEQYF	TGTGCCAGTAGCTTAGGCTCCGGGACAGAATACGAGCAGTACTTC
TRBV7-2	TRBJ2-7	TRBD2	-	CARSLRGTSAAYEQYF	TGTGCCCGCAGCTTAAGAGGGACTAGCGCTGCCTACGAGCAGTACTTC
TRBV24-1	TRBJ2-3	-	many	CATSDPGLTDTQYF	TGTGCCACCAGTGATCCGGGCCTCACAGATACGCAGTATTTT
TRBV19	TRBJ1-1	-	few	CASSIVPGGAEAFF	TGTGCCAGTAGTATAGTTCCGGGTGGGGCTGAAGCTTTCTTT
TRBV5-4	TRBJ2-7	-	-	CASSVSVSVHEQYF	TGTGCCAGCAGCGTTAGCGTGAGTGTCCACGAGCAGTACTTC
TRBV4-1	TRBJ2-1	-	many	CASSQEALAQAHEQFF	TGCGCCAGCAGCCAAGAAGCACTAGCCCAGGCCCATGAGCAGTTCTTC
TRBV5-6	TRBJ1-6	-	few	CASSWPTGGNSPLHF	TGTGCCAGCAGCTGGCCTACAGGAGGGAATTCACCCCTCCACTTT
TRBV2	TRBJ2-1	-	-	CASRGRNEQFF	TGTGCCAGCAGGGGTAGGAATGAGCAGTTCTTC
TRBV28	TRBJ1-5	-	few	CASGLGGNQPQHF	TGTGCCAGCGGGCTTGGCGGCAATCAGCCCCAGCATTTT
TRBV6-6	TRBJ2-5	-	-	CAGSEEWGALVETQYF	TGTGCCGGCAGTGAAGAGTGGGGGGCGCTGGTGGAGACCCAGTACTTC
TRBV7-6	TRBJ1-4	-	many	CASSLSDDTLAELFF	TGTGCCAGCAGCTTAAGCGATGATACCTTGGCGGAACTGTTTTTT
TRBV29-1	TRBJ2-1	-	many	CSVGPSVLEQFF	TGCAGCGTTGGGCCGTCCGTCCTTGAGCAGTTCTTC
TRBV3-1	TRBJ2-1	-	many	CASSQDTRAPSYEQFF	TGTGCCAGCAGCCAAGATACCAGGGCGCCTTCCTACGAGCAGTTCTTC
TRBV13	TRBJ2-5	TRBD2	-	CASSLVTSGVQETQYF	TGTGCCAGCAGCTTAGTGACTAGCGGCGTCCAAGAGACCCAGTACTTC
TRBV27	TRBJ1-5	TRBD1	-	CASSPGTGFQPQHF	TGTGCCAGCAGTCCCGGGACAGGCTTTCAGCCCCAGCATTTT
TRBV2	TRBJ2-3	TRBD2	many	CASSEISGGHTDTQYF	TGTGCCAGCAGTGAAATTAGCGGGGGTCACACAGATACGCAGTATTTT
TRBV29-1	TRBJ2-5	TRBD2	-	CRALAGGAYAQYF	TGCCGCGCCCTAGCGGGCGGTGCCTACGCGCAGTACTTC
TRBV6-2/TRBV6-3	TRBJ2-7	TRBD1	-	CASSWRQGYEQYF	TGTGCCAGCAGCTGGAGACAGGGCTACGAGCAGTACTTC
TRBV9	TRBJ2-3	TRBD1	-	CASSAGTGTLLDTQYF	TGTGCCAGCAGCGCGGGGACAGGGACCCTTTTAGATACGCAGTATTTT
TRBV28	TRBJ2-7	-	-	CASSLYRAYGQYF	TGTGCCAGCAGTTTGTACAGGGCCTACGGGCAGTACTTC
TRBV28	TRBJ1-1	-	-	CASSFGQRNTEAFF	TGTGCCAGCAGTTTTGGGCAGAGGAACACTGAAGCTTTCTTT
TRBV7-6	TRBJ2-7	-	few	CASSIARNEQYF	TGTGCCAGCAGCATAGCGAGGAACGAGCAGTACTTC
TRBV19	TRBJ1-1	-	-	CASSISSGSPEAFF	TGTGCCAGTAGTATATCTTCGGGGAGCCCTGAAGCTTTCTTT